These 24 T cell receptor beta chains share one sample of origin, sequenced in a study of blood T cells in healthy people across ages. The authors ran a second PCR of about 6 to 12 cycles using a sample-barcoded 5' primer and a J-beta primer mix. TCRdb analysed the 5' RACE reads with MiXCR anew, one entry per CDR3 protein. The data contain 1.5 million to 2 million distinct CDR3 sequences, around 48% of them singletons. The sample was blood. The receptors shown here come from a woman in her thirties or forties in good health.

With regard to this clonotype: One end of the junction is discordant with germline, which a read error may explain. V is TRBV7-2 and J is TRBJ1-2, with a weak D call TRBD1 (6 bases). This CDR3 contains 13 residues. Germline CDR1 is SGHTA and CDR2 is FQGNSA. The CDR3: CASSKDRSYGHTF. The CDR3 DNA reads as TGTGCCAGCAGTAAGGACAGATCCTATGGCCACACCTTC.

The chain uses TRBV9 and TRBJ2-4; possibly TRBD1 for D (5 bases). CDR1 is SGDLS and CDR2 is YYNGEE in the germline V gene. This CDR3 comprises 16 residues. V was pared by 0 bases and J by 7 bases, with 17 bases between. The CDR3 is CASSVGSFQGWNIQYF. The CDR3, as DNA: TGTGCCAGCAGCGTAGGGAGTTTCCAGGGTTGGAACATTCAGTACTTC.

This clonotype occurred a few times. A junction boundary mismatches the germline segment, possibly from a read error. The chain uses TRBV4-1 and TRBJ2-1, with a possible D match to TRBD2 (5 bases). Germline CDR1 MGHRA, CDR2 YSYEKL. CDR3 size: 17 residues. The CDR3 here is CASSQELASSSYNEQFF. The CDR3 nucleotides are TGCGCCAGCAGCCAAGAATTGGCGTCTAGCTCCTACAACGAGCAGTTCTTC.

DNA for the CDR3: TGTGCCAGCAGTTACGCCGGGGGGCAGCTCTACGAGCAGTACTTC. This gives the protein CASSYAGGQLYEQYF. The chain combines TRBV6-6 with TRBJ2-5, with D tentatively TRBD2 (7 bases). The J call may be in error: the DNA end matches TRBJ2-7 better. Germline V lookup: CDR1 MNHNY, CDR2 SVGAGI (reference sequence). The CDR3 is made up of 15 amino acids.

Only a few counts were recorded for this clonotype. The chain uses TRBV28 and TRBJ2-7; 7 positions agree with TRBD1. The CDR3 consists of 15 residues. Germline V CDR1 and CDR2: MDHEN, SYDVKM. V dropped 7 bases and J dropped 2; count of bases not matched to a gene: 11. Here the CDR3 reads CASTTTGTATYEQYF. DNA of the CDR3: TGTGCCAGCACCACAACCGGGACAGCGACCTACGAGCAGTACTTC.

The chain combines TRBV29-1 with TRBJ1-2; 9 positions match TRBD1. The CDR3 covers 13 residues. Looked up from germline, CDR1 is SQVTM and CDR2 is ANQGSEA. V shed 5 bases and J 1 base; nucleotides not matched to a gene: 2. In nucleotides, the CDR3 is TGCAGCGTTAGGACAGGGGATAACTATGGCTACACCTTC. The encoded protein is CSVRTGDNYGYTF.

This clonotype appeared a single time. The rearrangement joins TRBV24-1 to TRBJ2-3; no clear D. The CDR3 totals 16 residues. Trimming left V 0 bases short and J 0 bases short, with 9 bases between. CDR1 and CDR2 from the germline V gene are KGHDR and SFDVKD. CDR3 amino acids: CATSDLQRLSTDTQYF. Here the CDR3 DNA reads TGTGCCACCAGTGATTTGCAGAGGTTGAGCACAGATACGCAGTATTTT.

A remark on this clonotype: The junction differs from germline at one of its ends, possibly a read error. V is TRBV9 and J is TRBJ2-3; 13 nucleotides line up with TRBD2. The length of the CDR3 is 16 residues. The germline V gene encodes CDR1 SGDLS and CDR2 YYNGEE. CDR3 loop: CASSVTSGGLTDTQYF. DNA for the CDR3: TGCGCCAGCAGCGTGACTAGCGGGGGGCTCACAGATACGCAGTATTTT.

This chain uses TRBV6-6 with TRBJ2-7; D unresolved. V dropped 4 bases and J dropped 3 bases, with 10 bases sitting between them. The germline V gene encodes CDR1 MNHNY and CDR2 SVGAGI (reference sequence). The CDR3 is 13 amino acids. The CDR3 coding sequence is TGTGCCAGCAGTTCCCGTTCTAACTACGAGCAGTACTTC. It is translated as CASSSRSNYEQYF.

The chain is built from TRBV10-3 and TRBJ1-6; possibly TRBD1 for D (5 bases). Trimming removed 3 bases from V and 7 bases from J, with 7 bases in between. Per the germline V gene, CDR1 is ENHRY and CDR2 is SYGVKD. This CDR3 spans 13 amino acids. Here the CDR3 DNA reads TGTGCCATCAGTGACAGGGAAAATTCACCCCTCCACTTT. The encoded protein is CAISDRENSPLHF.

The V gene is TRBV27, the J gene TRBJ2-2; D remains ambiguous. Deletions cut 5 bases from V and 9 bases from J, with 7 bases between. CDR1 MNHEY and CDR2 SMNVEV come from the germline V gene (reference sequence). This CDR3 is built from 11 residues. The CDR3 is CASSPSRELFF. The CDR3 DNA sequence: TGTGCCAGCAGTCCCTCCCGGGAGCTGTTTTTT.

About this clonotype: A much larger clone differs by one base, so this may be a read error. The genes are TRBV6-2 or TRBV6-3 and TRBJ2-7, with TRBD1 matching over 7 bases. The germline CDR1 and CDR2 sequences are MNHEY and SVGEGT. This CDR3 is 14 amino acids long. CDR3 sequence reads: CASSWTGSSYVQYF. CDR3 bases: TGTGCCAGCAGTTGGACAGGCAGCTCCTACGTGCAGTACTTC.

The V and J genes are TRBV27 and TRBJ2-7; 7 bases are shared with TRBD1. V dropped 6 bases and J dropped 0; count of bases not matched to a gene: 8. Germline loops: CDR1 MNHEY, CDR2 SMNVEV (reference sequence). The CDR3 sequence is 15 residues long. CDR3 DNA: TGTGCCAGCAGGCTGAGACAGGGCTACTCCTACGAGCAGTACTTC. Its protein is CASRLRQGYSYEQYF.

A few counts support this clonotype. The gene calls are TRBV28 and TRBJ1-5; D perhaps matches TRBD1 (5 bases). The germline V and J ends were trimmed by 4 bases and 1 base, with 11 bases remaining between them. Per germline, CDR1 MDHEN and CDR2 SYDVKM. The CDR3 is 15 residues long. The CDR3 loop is CASSSGIWSNQPQHF. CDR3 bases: TGTGCCAGCAGTTCAGGGATTTGGAGCAATCAGCCCCAGCATTTT.

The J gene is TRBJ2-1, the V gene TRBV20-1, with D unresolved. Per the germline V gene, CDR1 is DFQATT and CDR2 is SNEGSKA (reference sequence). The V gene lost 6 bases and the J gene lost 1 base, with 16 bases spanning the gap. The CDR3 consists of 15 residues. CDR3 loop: CSAGNTVSSYNEQFF. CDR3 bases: TGCAGTGCGGGTAACACCGTTAGTTCCTACAATGAGCAGTTCTTC.

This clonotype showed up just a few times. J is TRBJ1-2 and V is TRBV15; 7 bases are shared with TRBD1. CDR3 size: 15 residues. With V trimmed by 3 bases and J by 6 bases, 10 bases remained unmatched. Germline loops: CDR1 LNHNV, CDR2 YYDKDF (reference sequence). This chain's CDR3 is CATSRKVGQDHGYTF. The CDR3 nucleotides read TGTGCCACCAGCAGGAAGGTCGGACAGGACCATGGCTACACCTTC.

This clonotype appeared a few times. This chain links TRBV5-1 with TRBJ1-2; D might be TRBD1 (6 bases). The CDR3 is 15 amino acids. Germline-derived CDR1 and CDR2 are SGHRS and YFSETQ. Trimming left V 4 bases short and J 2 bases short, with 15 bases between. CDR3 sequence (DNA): TGCGCCAGCAGCCTCGACAGGCCCGTAAACTATGGCTACACCTTC. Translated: CASSLDRPVNYGYTF.

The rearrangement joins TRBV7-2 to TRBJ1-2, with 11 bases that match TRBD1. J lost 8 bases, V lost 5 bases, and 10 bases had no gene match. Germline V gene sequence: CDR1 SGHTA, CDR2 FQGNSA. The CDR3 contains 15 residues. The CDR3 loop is CASSRTGQGAQGYTF. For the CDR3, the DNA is TGTGCCAGCAGCCGTACTGGACAGGGGGCGCAAGGCTACACCTTC.

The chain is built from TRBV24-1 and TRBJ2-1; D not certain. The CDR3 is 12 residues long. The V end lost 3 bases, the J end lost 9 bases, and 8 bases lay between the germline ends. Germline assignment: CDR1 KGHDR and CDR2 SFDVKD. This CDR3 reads CATSDGLGEQFF. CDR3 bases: TGTGCCACCAGTGATGGGCTGGGTGAGCAGTTCTTC.

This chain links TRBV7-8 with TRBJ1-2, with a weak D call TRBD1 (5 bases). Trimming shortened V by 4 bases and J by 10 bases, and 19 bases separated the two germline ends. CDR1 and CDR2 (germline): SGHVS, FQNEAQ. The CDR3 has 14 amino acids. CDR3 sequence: CASSSIPETVSYTF. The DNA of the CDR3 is TGTGCCAGCAGCTCCATCCCAGAGACAGTTTCCTACACCTTC.

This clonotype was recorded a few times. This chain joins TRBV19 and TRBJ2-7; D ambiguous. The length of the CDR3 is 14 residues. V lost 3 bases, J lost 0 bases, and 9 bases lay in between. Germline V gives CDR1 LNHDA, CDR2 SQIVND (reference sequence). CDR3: CASSINRYSYEQYF. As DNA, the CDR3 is TGTGCCAGTAGTATCAACCGGTACTCCTACGAGCAGTACTTC. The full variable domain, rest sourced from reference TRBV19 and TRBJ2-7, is DGGITQSPKYLFRKEGQNVTLSCEQNLNHDAMYWYRQDPGQGLRLIYYSQIVNDFQKGDIAEGYSVSREKKESFPLTVTSAQKNPTAFYLCASSINRYSYEQYFGPGTRLTVT.

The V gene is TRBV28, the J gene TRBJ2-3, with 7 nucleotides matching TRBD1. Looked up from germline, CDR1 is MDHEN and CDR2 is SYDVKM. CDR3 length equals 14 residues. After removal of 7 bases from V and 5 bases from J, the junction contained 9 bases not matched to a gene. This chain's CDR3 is CASTIDRARDTQYF. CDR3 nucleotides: TGTGCCAGCACGATAGACAGGGCCCGAGATACGCAGTATTTT. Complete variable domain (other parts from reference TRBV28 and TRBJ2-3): DVKVTQSSRYLVKRTGEKVFLECVQDMDHENMFWYRQDPGLGLRLIYFSYDVKMKEKGDIPEGYSVSREKKERFSLILESASTNQTSMYLCASTIDRARDTQYFGPGTRLTVL.

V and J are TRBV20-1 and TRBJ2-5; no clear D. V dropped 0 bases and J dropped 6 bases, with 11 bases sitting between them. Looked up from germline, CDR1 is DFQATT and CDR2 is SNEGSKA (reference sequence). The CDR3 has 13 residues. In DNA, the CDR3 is TGCAGTGCTAGAGATCGACGCTTGCAGACCCAGTACTTC. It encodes CSARDRRLQTQYF.

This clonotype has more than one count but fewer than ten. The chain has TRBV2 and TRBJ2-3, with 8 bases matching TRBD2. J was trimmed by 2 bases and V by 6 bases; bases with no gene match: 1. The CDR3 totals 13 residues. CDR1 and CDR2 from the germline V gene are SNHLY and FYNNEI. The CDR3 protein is CASRGLVTDTQYF. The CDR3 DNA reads TGTGCCAGCAGGGGACTAGTCACAGATACGCAGTATTTT.